This TCR beta chain was identified in a study of CD8+CD57+ T cells in acquired aplastic anemia (dated by TCRdb to 2016 to 2018). Turning to the overall study: A mean of 3.2 ug of DNA, ranging from about 0.2 to 27.4 ug, was extracted from sorted CD4+ and CD8+ cells. For healthy donor samples, the average read count was around 9.8 million for CD4+ cells and 11 million to 14 million for CD8+ cells. Broader findings and caveats from the paper: Between patients and healthy controls, no significant difference in CD8+ Simpson's diversity was found (P=0.060). Twenty-nine CD8+ CDR3 sequences were shared between patients and controls but appeared highly expressed in patients and within their immunodominant clones.

The study deep-sequenced TCR repertoires of sorted CD4+ and CD8+ blood T cells from severe aplastic anemia patients and healthy subjects. Ficoll-Paque density gradient centrifugation was used to isolate peripheral blood mononuclear cells. Before DNA was extracted, CD4+ and CD8+ T cells were sorted using either FACS or magnetic beads. As regards this clonotype: The clone's antigen remains unknown. No base qualities exist here, and no much larger clone lies one base off it.

Genomic DNA served as template for TCR beta VDJ combination and CDR3 sequence profiling. An Illumina HiSeq 2000 was used for TCR repertoire sequencing. From the authors' description of their analysis: TRBV/TRBJ rearrangement plots, CDR3 size and DJ length profiles, and Simpson's diversity index were used to evaluate the repertoires. The most abundant DNA sequence in the deep sequencing data was defined as the immunodominant clone. CDR3 amino acid sequences were checked for sharing across subjects and were also compared against the VDJdb database and published repertoires. Through fastp at Q25 and MiXCR, TCRdb rebuilt clones from the public reads, retaining in-frame beta chains. Every CDR3 protein is listed once, alongside the most common genes and DNA of its rows. For this entry, the V and J calls and clone size follow TCRdb and not the study's own pipeline. This sample is represented by approximately 170,000 distinct CDR3 sequences; around 60% of them were singletons. The top ten clones comprise over 40% of the sample.

This clonotype was obtained from a human donor in good health. The sample comprised sorted CD4+, CD8+, or CD8+CD57+ T cells (not recorded which) from PBMCs.

In nucleotides, the sequence is TGTGCCAGCAGCTTATTGAGGGAGACCCAGTACTTC. Its product reads: CASSLLRETQYF. The chain links TRBV7-6 with TRBJ2-5, with the D gene uncertain. The germline V gene encodes CDR1 SGHVS and CDR2 FNYEAQ. The CDR3 runs 12 residues from the cysteine to the phenylalanine. Kept here is only the CDR3 DNA, which spans 36 bases and is read in frame from base 1. The germline ends are 6 bases apart after V is trimmed by 2 bases and J by 5 bases.